This T cell receptor beta chain is from a study of shared clonotypes between healthy human individuals. The overall study: Three plates were used per donor for CD4 naive, three for CD4 memory, two for CD8 naive and one for CD8 memory.

This clone came up a few times. Sequencing was performed with immunoSEQ multiplex PCR; in TCRdb, only in-frame clones are kept and a portion is missing. The sample shows around 2,000,000 clones, more than 85% of them seen only once. Selected positively for CCR7 and CD45RO-negative, naive CD8 cells excluded terminally differentiated effector memory CD45RA+ cells. CDR1 and CDR2 from the germline V gene are SGHTA and FQGTGA. V gave up 6 bases and J gave up 4 bases; unmatched junction bases: 5. The CDR3 covers 13 residues. The sequence came from a man aged 18-30 years in good health. Some clones in this sample may be carry-over from other donors' samples. The chain is built from TRBV7-3 and TRBJ1-2; 7 bases align to TRBD1. Sequencing was carried out using naive CD8+ T cells from PBMCs. The CDR3 region has the DNA TGTGCCAGCAGTACGGGACAGTTCTATGGCTACACCTTC. It is translated as CASSTGQFYGYTF.